These 20 T cell receptor beta chains were all obtained from the same sample, sequenced in a study of CD8 T cells in ankylosing spondylitis. TCRdb itself ran the 5' RACE reads through MiXCR, one entry per CDR3 protein. The table has about 220,000 distinct CDR3 sequences, about a sixth seen once. No antigens are known for them. The study, taken as a whole, reports: What seemed typical of ankylosing spondylitis blood was a TCR beta motif built from about 8 highly homologous variants.

Sequencing used blood, either unsorted or a sorted T cell fraction (not recorded which). Receptors originate from a male donor with ankylosing spondylitis.

This clonotype was observed a few times. The chain employs TRBV4-1 and TRBJ1-1; the D is unclear. The length of the CDR3 is 14 residues. Germline lookup yields CDR1 MGHRA and CDR2 YSYEKL. V dropped 7 bases and J dropped 3 bases, with 15 bases sitting between them. CDR3 nucleotides: TGCGCCAGCACCACGGAGGGCGGTCACACTGAAGCTTTCTTT. Residues: CASTTEGGHTEAFF.

This clonotype was picked up many times. CDR3 residues: CASSLGQGIWTEAFF. CDR3 DNA: TGTGCCAGCAGCTTGGGACAGGGAATTTGGACTGAAGCTTTCTTT. This chain links TRBV13 with TRBJ1-1, with 9 bases identical to TRBD1. Losses at the gene ends were 3 bases for V and 5 bases for J; bases not matched to a gene: 7. Germline CDR1 PRHDT, CDR2 FYEKMQ (reference sequence). CDR3 length equals 15 residues.

This clonotype appeared a few times. The V gene is TRBV5-1, the J gene TRBJ2-1, with TRBD2 identical over 8 bases. This CDR3 is built from 17 residues. With V trimmed by 0 bases and J by 3 bases, 8 bases remained unmatched. Germline values: CDR1 SGHRS, CDR2 YFSETQ. The CDR3 protein is CASSLETQRGYYNEQFF. The CDR3 nucleotides read TGCGCCAGCAGCTTGGAGACCCAGCGGGGGTACTACAATGAGCAGTTCTTC. Together with reference TRBV5-1 and TRBJ2-1, the CDR3 gives the full variable domain: KAGVTQTPRYLIKTRGQQVTLSCSPISGHRSVSWYQQTPGQGLQFLFEYFSETQRNKGNFPGRFSGRQFSNSRSEMNVSTLELGDSALYLCASSLETQRGYYNEQFFGPGTRLTVL.

The rearrangement links TRBV7-6 to TRBJ1-1, with a tentative D call TRBD1 (5 bases). Trimming removed 1 base from V and 5 bases from J, with 14 bases in between. Germline V gene sequence: CDR1 SGHVS, CDR2 FNYEAQ. The CDR3 contains 15 residues. CDR3 loop: CASSLEAGPGTEAFF. As DNA, the CDR3 is TGTGCCAGCAGCTTAGAGGCGGGGCCCGGAACTGAAGCTTTCTTT.

In this sample, this clonotype turned up a few times. The chain is built from TRBV29-1 and TRBJ2-7; D is uncertain. The CDR3 loop spans 13 amino acids. Per germline, CDR1 SQVTM and CDR2 ANQGSEA. The ends were cut back, 0 bases at V and 6 bases at J, with 12 bases in the middle. In DNA, the CDR3 is TGCAGCGTTGAAGAGGGGTCCCCCGGCGAGCAGTACTTC. It is translated as CSVEEGSPGEQYF.

The CDR3 DNA reads as TGTGCCAGCAGCGCGCCCCGGGGGGGCTGGACCGGGGAGCTGTTTTTT. Translating it yields CASSAPRGGWTGELFF. The chain joins TRBV12-3 or TRBV12-4 to TRBJ2-2, with 8 bases aligning to TRBD2. The V segment lost 6 bases and the J segment 5 bases; nucleotides outside the gene matches: 11. The CDR3 loop spans 16 amino acids.

This clonotype was detected a few times. The chain carries TRBV30 and TRBJ2-1; 13 bases are shared with TRBD2. CDR3 size: 15 residues. V was pared by 0 bases and J by 9 bases, with 5 bases of the junction left unmatched. Germline CDR1 and CDR2: GTSNPN and SVGIG (reference sequence). The CDR3 sequence: CAWSVLAGGLSEQFF. As DNA, the CDR3 is TGTGCCTGGAGTGTACTAGCGGGGGGGCTCAGTGAGCAGTTCTTC. Together with reference TRBV30 and TRBJ2-1, the CDR3 gives the full variable domain: SQTIHQWPATLVQPVGSPLSLECTVEGTSNPNLYWYRQAAGRGLQLLFYSVGIGQISSEVPQNLSASRPQDRQFILSSKKLLLSDSGFYLCAWSVLAGGLSEQFFGPGTRLTVL.

The chain has TRBV20-1 and TRBJ2-7; 11 bases line up with TRBD1. V gave up 5 bases and J gave up 10 bases; unmatched junction bases: 1. Germline V gene sequence: CDR1 DFQATT, CDR2 SNEGSKA (reference sequence). This CDR3 is 10 amino acids long. The CDR3 is CSAGQGAQYF. CDR3 in DNA: TGCAGTGCTGGACAGGGGGCACAGTACTTC.

The chain joins TRBV5-1 to TRBJ2-1, with D unclear. This CDR3 spans 13 amino acids. Germline values: CDR1 SGHRS, CDR2 YFSETQ. V was shortened by 7 bases and J by 0 bases, with 8 bases between the two germline ends. The CDR3 reads CASRISSYNEQFF. CDR3 nucleotide sequence: TGCGCCAGCCGGATCAGCTCCTACAATGAGCAGTTCTTC.

The DNA for the CDR3 is TGTGCCAGCACCCCAGGGAGCTTCGGGGAAGATACGCAGTATTTT. Translation: CASTPGSFGEDTQYF. This rearrangement joins TRBV6-1 to TRBJ2-3, with D perhaps assigned TRBD1 or TRBD2 (5 bases each). The CDR3 is 15 amino acids. The V and J ends lost 7 bases and 5 bases respectively, with 19 bases between them. CDR1 and CDR2 (germline): MNHNS, SASEGT.

Only a few counts were recorded for this clonotype. The rearrangement uses TRBV5-6 and TRBJ2-2; unclear D gene. The germline V and J ends were trimmed by 1 base and 1 base, with 8 bases remaining between them. Germline CDR1 SGHDT, CDR2 YYEEEE. The CDR3 is made up of 15 amino acids. The DNA for the CDR3 is TGTGCCAGCAGCTTGTGGCCCAAGAACACCGGGGAGCTGTTTTTT. Translated: CASSLWPKNTGELFF.

This clonotype turned up a few times. The chain links TRBV2 to TRBJ2-5; 9 bases agree with TRBD2. CDR1 is SNHLY, CDR2 FYNNEI, per germline. The CDR3 extends over 15 amino acids. The V and J ends lost 2 bases and 3 bases, in that order; junction bases with no gene match: 4. In nucleotides, the CDR3 is TGTGCCAGCAGTGAATGGCGGGAGGGGGAAGAGACCCAGTACTTC. It specifies CASSEWREGEETQYF.

This clonotype was counted ten times or more. This sequence joins TRBV19 and TRBJ2-7, with TRBD1 as a possible D gene (6 bases). This CDR3 contains 14 residues. The germline V and J ends were trimmed by 3 bases and 4 bases, with 13 bases remaining between them. CDR1 is LNHDA and CDR2 is SQIVND in the germline V gene (reference sequence). Here the CDR3 DNA reads TGTGCCAGTAGTATTCGAACAGGGCGGTACGAGCAGTACTTC. It encodes CASSIRTGRYEQYF.

There are many counts of this clonotype. V is TRBV9 and J is TRBJ1-4, with 9 bases lining up with TRBD1. Germline assignment: CDR1 SGDLS and CDR2 YYNGEE. The V and J ends lost 4 bases and 8 bases, in that order; junction bases with no gene match: 6. There are 14 residues in the CDR3. The CDR3 sequence: CASSLDRGDEKLFF. As DNA, the CDR3 is TGTGCCAGCAGCCTTGACAGGGGGGACGAAAAACTGTTTTTT.

The chain is built from TRBV4-1 and TRBJ1-1; 7 nucleotides align to TRBD1. Unmatched junction bases numbered 6, after V lost 0 bases and J lost 14 bases. This CDR3 is built from 12 residues. Germline CDR1 reads MGHRA; CDR2 reads YSYEKL. In DNA, the CDR3 is TGCGCCAGCAGCCAAGATTCGAGGGGGCGCTTCTTT. It translates to CASSQDSRGRFF.

This clonotype was counted ten times or more. The chain uses TRBV7-8 and TRBJ1-1; D gene ambiguous. The CDR3 totals 15 residues. Trimming took 1 base from V and 0 from J, leaving 9 bases between them. Germline CDR1 is SGHVS and CDR2 is FQNEAQ. For the CDR3, the DNA is TGTGCCAGCAGCTTAGATGAGTTCATGAACACTGAAGCTTTCTTT. It specifies CASSLDEFMNTEAFF.

J is TRBJ2-1 and V is TRBV11-2; D call uncertain. CDR1 is SGHAT, CDR2 FQNNGV, per germline. The CDR3 extends over 18 amino acids. Trimming took off 1 base at V and 9 bases at J, with 25 bases between the two ends. CDR3 sequence reads: CASSLVLGFTVPNIEQFF. The CDR3 nucleotides are TGTGCCAGCAGCTTAGTATTGGGCTTTACCGTCCCTAACATTGAGCAGTTCTTC.

The chain links TRBV5-1 to TRBJ1-1; 10 bases align to TRBD1. Germline V CDR1 and CDR2: SGHRS, YFSETQ. The length of the CDR3 is 15 residues. V shed 0 bases and J 3 bases; nucleotides not matched to a gene: 2. In DNA form, the CDR3 reads TGCGCCAGCAGCTTGGTTGGACAGGGGGACACTGAAGCTTTCTTT. The encoded protein is CASSLVGQGDTEAFF. The full variable domain, in which reference TRBV5-1 and TRBJ1-1 provide the parts outside the CDR3, is KAGVTQTPRYLIKTRGQQVTLSCSPISGHRSVSWYQQTPGQGLQFLFEYFSETQRNKGNFPGRFSGRQFSNSRSEMNVSTLELGDSALYLCASSLVGQGDTEAFFGQGTRLTVV.

The gene calls are TRBV9 and TRBJ2-7, with D possibly being TRBD2 (6 bases). The CDR3 has 15 amino acids. Germline lookup yields CDR1 SGDLS and CDR2 YYNGEE. V gave up 0 bases and J gave up 1 base, with 11 bases separating them. The CDR3 region is CASSVAEAGSYEQYF. The CDR3 DNA sequence: TGTGCCAGCAGCGTAGCTGAGGCGGGGTCCTACGAGCAGTACTTC.

V gene TRBV7-9 combines with J gene TRBJ2-5; 10 nucleotides align to TRBD2. The junction had 5 bases not matched to a gene; V was cut back by 3 bases and J by 4 bases. From germline, CDR1 is SEHNR and CDR2 FQNEAQ (reference sequence). CDR3 size: 15 residues. CDR3 coding DNA: TGTGCCAGCAGCTTCGGACTAGCGGTGGGAGAGACCCAGTACTTC. This sequence encodes CASSFGLAVGETQYF.